What follows describes a single T cell receptor (beta chain). The CDR3 is 13 amino acids. V was clipped by 5 bases and J by 7 bases; unmatched bases: 5. Germline assignment: CDR1 SGHAT and CDR2 FQNNGV. This sample is part of a study of blood T cell repertoires in COVID-19. How the authors handled the data: Estimated nucleated cell counts came from reference gene primer amplification. The repertoire was sequenced with immunoSEQ multiplex PCR; TCRdb's copy has only in-frame clones and lacks some. The V and J calls and clone size are taken from that table; D and trimming were inferred from the DNA. Here the sample spans approximately 260,000 clones, 89% being singletons.

This receptor was taken from a man aged 45-60 years with acute or convalescent COVID-19. The specimen sequenced was peripheral blood. This chain uses TRBV11-2 with TRBJ2-5; 9 positions match TRBD1. The CDR3 region is CASSPGTGWTQYF. The CDR3 DNA follows: TGTGCCAGCAGCCCCGGGACAGGGTGGACCCAGTACTTC. Filled out from reference TRBV11-2 and TRBJ2-5, the complete variable domain reads EAGVAQSPRYKIIEKRQSVAFWCNPISGHATLYWYQQILGQGPKLLIQFQNNGVVDDSQLPKDRFSAERLKGVDSTLKIQPAKLEDSAVYLCASSPGTGWTQYFGPGTRLLVL.